This T cell receptor beta chain was found in a study of shared clonotypes between healthy human individuals (dated by TCRdb to about 2020). For context, the study as a whole: The cohort included a few men and a couple of women between 18 and 49 years of age. Per donor, three plates each were used for CD4 naive and CD4 memory, two for CD8 naive, and one for CD8 memory. The study deeply sequenced blood TCR repertoires of about 5 healthy adults to estimate repertoire size and the extent of clonotype sharing between individuals. Libraries were prepared and TCR repertoires were sequenced by different laboratories using diverse techniques, in order to increase sequencing depth and limit assay-specific biases. Each donor's leukapheresis produced roughly between roughly 0.94 and 9.5 billion PBMCs. The investigation overall reported the following: Rarefaction of sorted-subset datasets indicated incomplete sequencing despite the large sequencing depth. Compared with non-shared clonotypes, clonotypes shared by all four sorted-subset donors had higher generation probabilities. When a few donors were compared, the shared fraction of clonotypes was roughly 5% for naive CD4, approximately 3.3% for naive CD8, 2.3% for memory CD4, and 0.3% to 0.5% for memory CD8. Because the study included only a small number of donors, the genetic and exposure-history diversity represented was limited. Naive subsets generally had larger estimated clonotype richness than memory subsets. Only blood was sampled, and tissue TCR repertoires likely differ from those in blood. Pairwise subsampling led to the expectation that sequencing depth would affect the degree of clonotype sharing among donors.

TCR CDR3 regions were amplified from genomic DNA by multiplex PCR using the deep immunoSEQ assay. Extracted genomic DNA from each cell subset was spread evenly across all wells of several immunoSEQ 96-well plates, with each plate serving as a replicate. For sorted subsets, each replicate PCR was loaded with approximately 190 ng genomic DNA, equivalent to 25,000 to 35,000 T cell genomes. The purified libraries were quantified using a Qubit 3.0 fluorometer, sized with a Bioanalyzer 2100, and then quantified again using the KAPA Library Quantification kit. Every immunoSEQ 96-well plate was sequenced on a dedicated single-read 150-cycle Illumina NextSeq 550 flow cell. As for the original processing: Because the immunoSEQ output held only junctional sequences and lacked quality scores, the filtering could not match the filtering applied to full-length reads. To assign V/J genes and CDR3, sequences were annotated against IMGT germline references using PyIR, a Python wrapper for IgBLAST v1.9. Reads were filtered out if the reads had weak V/J assignments (E-value above 1e-6), no CDR3, stop codons, out-of-frame junctions, or ambiguous translated residues. V3J clonotypes were defined as sequences sharing an identical inferred V gene, J gene, and CDR3 amino acid sequence. Percentage overlap between repertoires was calculated by dividing the number of shared unique clonotypes by the size of the smaller repertoire. Repertoire richness was assessed with RTK rarefaction, the Chao1 estimator, and Recon v2.1 estimates of unobserved clonotypes. OLGA was used to compute generation probabilities for all TCRbeta clonotypes that the gDNA method yielded from a handful of donors. TCRdb's version of the immuneACCESS table is confined to in-frame rearrangements and falls short of the full clone set. An unresolved V gene accounts for under half of the shortfall where checked; the remainder is of unknown origin. For V, J and clone size, that table is used; D and trimming come from the DNA. This sample has some 1.4 million clones in its table, and roughly 96% of those were observed once. Roughly 1.2% of the sample belongs to the ten largest clones.

V has 7 bases trimmed and J has 2 bases trimmed; junction bases matching no gene number 6. From the cysteine through the phenylalanine, the CDR3 covers 14 amino acids. Of all the DNA, just the CDR3 is kept, 42 bases in frame from base 1. CDR1 and CDR2 are read off the germline V gene (reference sequence) as SGHNT and YYREEE. With regard to this clone: The antigen this receptor binds is unknown. Base-call qualities are not available, and no considerably larger clone is one nucleotide away.

Healthy HIV-negative adults with no recently reported acute infections or vaccinations were included as donors. Every donor was a Caucasian adult living in Nashville, Tennessee, USA. Magnetic negative selection was used to enrich CD4+ T cells, after which naive cells were positively selected on CD45RA and the negative fraction became the memory subset. After blood collection by leukapheresis, PBMCs were isolated using Ficoll-Histopaque density gradient centrifugation and then cryopreserved in the vapor phase of liquid nitrogen. Analytical flow cytometry was used to check the purity and quantity of every magnetically sorted T cell population. Each sorted fraction had its genomic DNA isolated and then quantified by UV absorbance on a Nanodrop 2000c.

This chain is built from TRBV5-4 and TRBJ2-3, with TRBD1 identical over 8 junction bases. This clonotype was sampled from a man aged 25 to 40 in good health. Sequenced: naive CD4+ T cells sorted from blood. The sample's cell subset or site label, decoded: CD45RA+ positively selected. Read as DNA, the sequence is TGTGCCAGCTTAAAGACAGGGGCCACAGATACGCAGTATTTT. Its translation is CASLKTGATDTQYF.